These 7 T cell receptor beta chains share one sample of origin, sequenced in a study of blood T cell repertoires in COVID-19. Some clones are missing from TCRdb's copy, which holds only in-frame ones; the method was immunoSEQ multiplex PCR. Of 150,000 to 200,000 clones listed, 85% are singletons. The source material was peripheral blood. The receptors derive from a human donor with acute or convalescent COVID-19. The donor label of this sample is uncertain.

The sample holds a few counts of this clone. The J gene is TRBJ1-1, the V gene TRBV19, with D uncertain. Trimming left V 2 bases short and J 0 bases short, with 4 bases between. The germline CDR1 and CDR2 sequences are LNHDA and SQIVND (reference sequence). This CDR3 comprises 13 residues. Written as DNA, the CDR3 is TGTGCCAGTAGTATAAACATGAACACTGAAGCTTTCTTT. This sequence encodes CASSINMNTEAFF.

V is TRBV15 and J is TRBJ2-1; 13 nucleotides match TRBD2. This CDR3 spans 15 amino acids. Germline values: CDR1 LNHNV, CDR2 YYDKDF (reference sequence). Trimming took 5 bases from V and 8 from J; bases not matched to a gene: 6. The DNA of the CDR3 is TGTGCCACCAGCGTAACTAGCGGGGGGGCCCATGAGCAGTTCTTC. This sequence encodes CATSVTSGGAHEQFF.

V gene TRBV7-2 combines with J gene TRBJ2-2; D call uncertain. V was clipped by 2 bases and J by 0 bases, with 16 bases between them. The CDR3 contains 18 residues. CDR1 SGHTA and CDR2 FQGNSA come from the germline V gene. CDR3 sequence reads: CASSLTVLGASNTGELFF. CDR3 coding DNA: TGTGCCAGCAGCTTAACGGTCTTGGGCGCTTCGAACACCGGGGAGCTGTTTTTT.

The chain employs TRBV11-2 and TRBJ1-2; D remains ambiguous. The ends were cut back, 3 bases at V and 2 bases at J, with 13 bases in the middle. The V gene's germline CDR1 is SGHAT and CDR2 FQNNGV. The CDR3 spans 15 residues. The CDR3 DNA sequence: TGTGCCAGCAGCTTGGTCTCTGGCTTCAACTATGGCTACACCTTC. Protein product: CASSLVSGFNYGYTF.

This chain links TRBV7-6 with TRBJ2-5; 12 bases align to TRBD2. In germline, CDR1 is SGHVS, CDR2 FNYEAQ. Trimming cost V 5 bases and J 3 bases; bases outside gene matches: 4. This CDR3 contains 15 residues. The CDR3, as DNA: TGTGCCAGCAGCCGACTAGCGGGGGTGGAAGAGACCCAGTACTTC. Translation gives CASSRLAGVEETQYF. The full variable domain, its missing parts supplied by reference TRBV7-6 and TRBJ2-5, is GAGVSQSPRYKVTKRGQDVALRCDPISGHVSLYWYRQALGQGPEFLTYFNYEAQQDKSGLPNDRFSAERPEGSISTLTIQRTEQRDSAMYRCASSRLAGVEETQYFGPGTRLLVL.

The rearrangement uses TRBV6-6 and TRBJ1-5; D perhaps matches TRBD1 (6 bases). CDR3 length: 15 amino acids. Trimming took 5 bases from V and 4 from J, leaving 15 bases between them. Germline-derived CDR1 and CDR2 are MNHNY and SVGAGI (reference sequence). CDR3 coding DNA: TGTGCCAGCAGTCCGGCTGGACAGCTAAATCAGCCCCAGCATTTT. Translating it yields CASSPAGQLNQPQHF.

The rearrangement links TRBV9 to TRBJ2-2; 8 bases map to TRBD1. Per the germline V gene, CDR1 is SGDLS and CDR2 is YYNGEE. CDR3 size: 16 residues. V lost 4 bases and J lost 2; bases outside the gene matches: 7. This CDR3 is CASSTRTGRNTGELFF. DNA for the CDR3: TGTGCCAGCAGCACCCGGACAGGGAGAAACACCGGGGAGCTGTTTTTT.